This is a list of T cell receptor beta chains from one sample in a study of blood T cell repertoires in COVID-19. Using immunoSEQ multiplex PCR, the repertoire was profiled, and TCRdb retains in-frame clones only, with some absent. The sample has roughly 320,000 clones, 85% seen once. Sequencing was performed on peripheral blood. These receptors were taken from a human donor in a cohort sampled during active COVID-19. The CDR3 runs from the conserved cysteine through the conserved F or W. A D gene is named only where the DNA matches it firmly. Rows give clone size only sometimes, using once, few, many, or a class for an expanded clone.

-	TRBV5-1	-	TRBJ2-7	CASSLTGTYEQYF	TGCGCCAGCAGCTTGACGGGGACCTACGAGCAGTACTTC
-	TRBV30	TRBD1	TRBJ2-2	CACHPPGGLVLF	TGTGCCTGTCACCCCCCAGGGGGCCTAGTACTTTTT
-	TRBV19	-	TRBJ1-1	CASSTPAGDAEAFF	TGTGCCAGTAGTACCCCGGCGGGAGATGCTGAAGCTTTCTTT
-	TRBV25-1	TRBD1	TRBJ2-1	CASSGQGADNEQFF	TGTGCCAGCAGTGGCCAGGGGGCGGACAATGAGCAGTTCTTC
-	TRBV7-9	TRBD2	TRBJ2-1	CASRPPGLADNEQFF	TGTGCCAGCAGACCGCCGGGACTAGCGGATAATGAGCAGTTCTTC
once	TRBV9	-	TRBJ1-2	CASSASALTNYGYTF	TGTGCCAGCAGCGCCAGTGCCCTTACTAACTATGGCTACACCTTC
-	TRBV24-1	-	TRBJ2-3	CATSDPPPGDSDTQYF	TGTGCCACCAGTGACCCTCCACCCGGGGATTCAGATACGCAGTATTTT
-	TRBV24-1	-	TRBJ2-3	CATSDPQGLRDTQYF	TGTGCCACCAGTGATCCTCAGGGGTTGAGAGATACGCAGTATTTT
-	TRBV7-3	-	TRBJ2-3	CASSYGGGDTQYF	TGTGCCAGCAGCTATGGTGGGGGGGATACGCAGTATTTT
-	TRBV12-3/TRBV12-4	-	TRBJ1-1	CASSPTGTTEAFF	TGTGCCAGCAGTCCTACAGGGACCACTGAAGCTTTCTTT
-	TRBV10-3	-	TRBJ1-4	CAISERGLTNEKLFF	TGTGCCATCAGTGAGCGGGGTCTTACTAATGAAAAACTGTTTTTT
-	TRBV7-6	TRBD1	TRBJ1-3	CASSPGRGTGVGNTIYF	TGTGCCAGCAGCCCTGGCCGAGGGACAGGGGTCGGAAACACCATATATTTT
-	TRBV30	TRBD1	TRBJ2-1	CAWSPGQGAYNEQFF	TGTGCCTGGAGTCCCGGACAGGGGGCCTACAATGAGCAGTTCTTC
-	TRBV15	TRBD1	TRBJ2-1	CATSIGTGGFYEQFF	TGTGCCACCAGCATCGGGACAGGGGGATTTTATGAGCAGTTCTTC
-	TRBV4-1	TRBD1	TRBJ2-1	CASSQVGTGGWNEQFF	TGCGCCAGCAGCCAAGTTGGGACAGGGGGCTGGAATGAGCAGTTCTTC
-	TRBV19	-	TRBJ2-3	CASSIVGGGADTQYF	TGTGCCAGTAGTATAGTTGGAGGGGGCGCAGATACGCAGTATTTT
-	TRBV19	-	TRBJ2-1	CATSGPFDEQFF	TGTGCCACATCAGGGCCCTTTGATGAGCAGTTCTTC
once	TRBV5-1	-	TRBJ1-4	CASSPDLGLGEKLFF	TGCGCCAGCAGCCCGGATCTGGGGCTAGGCGAAAAACTGTTTTTT
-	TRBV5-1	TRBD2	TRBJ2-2	CASSLLAGGTAGELFF	TGCGCCAGCAGCTTGTTAGCGGGGGGAACCGCCGGGGAGCTGTTTTTT
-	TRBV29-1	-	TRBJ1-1	CSVVPTGTEAFF	TGCAGCGTTGTGCCTACAGGGACTGAAGCTTTCTTT
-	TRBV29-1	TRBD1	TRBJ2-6	CSVEGDRGGVDGANVLTF	TGCAGCGTTGAAGGCGACAGGGGTGGGGTTGATGGGGCCAACGTCCTGACTTTC
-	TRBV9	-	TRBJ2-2	CASSVDEWQADTGELFF	TGTGCCAGCAGCGTAGATGAATGGCAGGCTGACACCGGGGAGCTGTTTTTT
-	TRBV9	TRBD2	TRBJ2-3	CASSSRTSGGDLDTQYF	TGTGCCAGCAGCTCACGGACTAGCGGGGGGGATTTGGATACGCAGTATTTT
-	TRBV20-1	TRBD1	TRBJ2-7	CSASVATGYEQYF	TGCAGTGCTAGTGTAGCGACAGGGTACGAGCAGTACTTC
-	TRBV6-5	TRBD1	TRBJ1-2	CASSSLGTGRYGYTF	TGTGCCAGCAGTTCACTCGGGACAGGGCGGTATGGCTACACCTTC
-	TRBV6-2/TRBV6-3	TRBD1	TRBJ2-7	CASSYPTGSSYEQYF	TGTGCCAGCAGTTACCCGACAGGGTCCTCCTACGAGCAGTACTTC
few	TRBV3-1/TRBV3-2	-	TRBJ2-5	CASRGGGETQYF	TGTGCCAGCAGGGGCGGGGGCGAGACCCAGTACTTC
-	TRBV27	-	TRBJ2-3	CATRGRGVTDTQYF	TGTGCCACCCGGGGGAGGGGGGTGACAGATACGCAGTATTTT
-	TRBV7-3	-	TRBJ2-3	CASSPRGGRSTDTQYF	TGTGCCAGCAGCCCAAGAGGCGGCAGAAGCACAGATACGCAGTATTTT
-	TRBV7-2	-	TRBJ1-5	CASSLKVGRDNQPQHF	TGTGCCAGCAGCTTAAAAGTCGGCAGGGACAATCAGCCCCAGCATTTT
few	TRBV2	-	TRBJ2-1	CASSVGGNEQFF	TGTGCCAGCAGTGTTGGGGGGAATGAGCAGTTCTTC
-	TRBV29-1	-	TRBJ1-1	CSVGGGGTEAFF	TGCAGCGTGGGCGGGGGGGGCACTGAAGCTTTCTTT
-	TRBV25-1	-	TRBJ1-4	CASSAGGGEKLFF	TGTGCCAGCAGTGCGGGGGGAGGTGAAAAACTGTTTTTT
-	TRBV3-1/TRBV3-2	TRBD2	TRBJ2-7	CASSPSILAGGEQYF	TGTGCCAGCAGTCCGTCAATACTAGCGGGGGGCGAGCAGTACTTC
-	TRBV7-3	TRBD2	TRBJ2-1	CASSSGGNYNEQFF	TGTGCCAGCAGCTCGGGGGGGAACTACAATGAGCAGTTCTTC
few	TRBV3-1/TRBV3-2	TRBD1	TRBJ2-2	CASNRQGNTGELFF	TGTGCCAGCAACCGACAGGGGAACACCGGGGAGCTGTTTTTT
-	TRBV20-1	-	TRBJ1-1	CSASKNTEAFF	TGCAGTGCTTCCAAGAACACTGAAGCTTTCTTT
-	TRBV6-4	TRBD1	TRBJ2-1	CASSDGQDFQFF	TGTGCCAGCAGTGATGGACAGGACTTTCAGTTCTTC
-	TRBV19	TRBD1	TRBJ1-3	CASSSRAPSGGSGNTIYF	TGTGCCAGTAGTAGCAGGGCCCCCTCAGGGGGCTCTGGAAACACCATATATTTT
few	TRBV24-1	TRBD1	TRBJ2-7	CATSDTGTGKGEQYF	TGTGCCACCAGTGACACCGGGACAGGAAAAGGGGAGCAGTACTTC
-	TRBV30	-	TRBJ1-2	CAWKLVANYGYTF	TGTGCCTGGAAATTGGTAGCTAACTATGGCTACACCTTC
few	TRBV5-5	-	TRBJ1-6	CASSLAGGINNSPLHF	TGTGCCAGCAGCTTGGCCGGAGGAATCAATAATTCACCCCTCCACTTT
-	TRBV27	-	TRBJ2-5	CASSKREKSGYQETQYF	TGTGCCAGCAGTAAGAGAGAGAAATCAGGGTACCAAGAGACCCAGTACTTC
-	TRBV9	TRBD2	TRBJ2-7	CASSASGGGAYEQYF	TGTGCCAGCAGCGCTTCGGGCGGGGGAGCCTACGAGCAGTACTTC
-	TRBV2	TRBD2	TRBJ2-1	CASSEHLAGVNNEQFF	TGTGCCAGCAGTGAGCATCTAGCGGGGGTCAACAATGAGCAGTTCTTC
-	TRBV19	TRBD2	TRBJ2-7	CASSIIRTSSEQYF	TGTGCCAGTAGTATTATCCGGACTAGTAGTGAGCAGTACTTC
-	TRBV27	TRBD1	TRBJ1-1	CASSLWGTEKNTEAFF	TGTGCCAGCAGTTTGTGGGGGACAGAAAAGAACACTGAAGCTTTCTTT
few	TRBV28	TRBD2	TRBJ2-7	CASRQLAGPVRGEQYF	TGTGCCAGCAGACAACTAGCGGGGCCCGTGAGGGGTGAGCAGTACTTC
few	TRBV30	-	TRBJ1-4	CAWNQQANEKLFF	TGTGCCTGGAATCAACAGGCAAATGAAAAACTGTTTTTT
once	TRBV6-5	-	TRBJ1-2	CASTNGGTFGYTF	TGTGCCAGCACCAATGGAGGGACTTTTGGCTACACCTTC
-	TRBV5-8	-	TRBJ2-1	CASSPGLDYNEQFF	TGTGCCAGCAGCCCGGGACTGGATTACAATGAGCAGTTCTTC
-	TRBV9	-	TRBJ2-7	CASSVDGYYEQYF	TGTGCCAGCAGCGTCGACGGGTACTACGAGCAGTACTTC
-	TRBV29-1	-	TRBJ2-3	CSVEDPELLSTDTQYF	TGCAGCGTTGAAGATCCCGAACTTCTGAGCACAGATACGCAGTATTTT
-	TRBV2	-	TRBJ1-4	CASSEGQVFF	TGTGCCAGCAGTGAAGGACAAGTTTTTTTT
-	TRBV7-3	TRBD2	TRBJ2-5	CASSGLAGPQETQYF	TGTGCCAGCTCGGGACTAGCGGGGCCTCAAGAGACCCAGTACTTC
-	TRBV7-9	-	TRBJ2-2	CARDRGAAASNTGELFF	TGTGCCCGCGATCGGGGAGCCGCCGCCTCGAACACCGGGGAGCTGTTTTTT
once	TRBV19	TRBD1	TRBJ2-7	CASSQQGAAYEQYF	TGTGCCAGTAGCCAACAGGGGGCAGCCTACGAGCAGTACTTC